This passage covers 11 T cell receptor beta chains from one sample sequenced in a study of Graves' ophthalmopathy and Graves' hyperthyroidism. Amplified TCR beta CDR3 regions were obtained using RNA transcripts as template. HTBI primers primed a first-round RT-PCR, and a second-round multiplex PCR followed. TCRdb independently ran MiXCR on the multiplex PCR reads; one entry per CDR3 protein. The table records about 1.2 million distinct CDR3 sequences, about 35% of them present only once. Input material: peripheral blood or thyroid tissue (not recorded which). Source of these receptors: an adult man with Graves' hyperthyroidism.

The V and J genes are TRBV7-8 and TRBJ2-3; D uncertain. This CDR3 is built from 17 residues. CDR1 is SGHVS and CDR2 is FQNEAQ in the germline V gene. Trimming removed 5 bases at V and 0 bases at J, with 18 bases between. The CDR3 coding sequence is TGTGCCAGCAGCCTGCTGCGGCTGGGTGGTAGCACAGATACGCAGTATTTT. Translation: CASSLLRLGGSTDTQYF.

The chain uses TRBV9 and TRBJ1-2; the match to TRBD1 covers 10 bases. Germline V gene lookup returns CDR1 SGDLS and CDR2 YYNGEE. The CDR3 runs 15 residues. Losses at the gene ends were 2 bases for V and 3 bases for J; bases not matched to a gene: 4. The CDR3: CASSVPDRGDYGYTF. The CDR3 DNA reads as TGTGCCAGCAGCGTCCCGGACAGGGGGGACTATGGCTACACCTTC.

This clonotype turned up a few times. CDR3 loop: CASSPHLGTGNQPQHF. The CDR3 bases are TGTGCCAGCAGCCCTCATCTCGGGACGGGCAATCAGCCCCAGCATTTT. The chain carries TRBV7-8 and TRBJ1-5; D perhaps matches TRBD1 (5 bases). The V gene lost 5 bases and the J gene lost 2 bases, with 16 bases spanning the gap. Germline V gives CDR1 SGHVS, CDR2 FQNEAQ. The CDR3 has 16 residues.

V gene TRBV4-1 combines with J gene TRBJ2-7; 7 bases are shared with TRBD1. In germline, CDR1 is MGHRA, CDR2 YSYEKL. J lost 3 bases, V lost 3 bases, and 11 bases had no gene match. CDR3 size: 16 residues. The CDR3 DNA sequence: TGCGCCAGCAGCCACCCTCCTGAGACAGGGAGCTACGAGCAGTACTTC. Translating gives CASSHPPETGSYEQYF.

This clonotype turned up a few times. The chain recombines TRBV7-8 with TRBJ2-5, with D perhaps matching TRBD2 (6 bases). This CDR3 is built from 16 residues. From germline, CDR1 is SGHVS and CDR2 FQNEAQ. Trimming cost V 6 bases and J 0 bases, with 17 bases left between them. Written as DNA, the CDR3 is TGTGCCAGCAGTCAAGATTTCGGAGGGAACCAAGAGACCCAGTACTTC. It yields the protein CASSQDFGGNQETQYF.

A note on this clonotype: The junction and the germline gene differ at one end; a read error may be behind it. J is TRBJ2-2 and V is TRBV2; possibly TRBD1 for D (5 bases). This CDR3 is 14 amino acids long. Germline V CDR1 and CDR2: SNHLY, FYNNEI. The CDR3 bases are TGTGCCAGCAGAGAAGACAGTAGGAGAGGGGAGCTGTTTTTT. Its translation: CASREDSRRGELFF. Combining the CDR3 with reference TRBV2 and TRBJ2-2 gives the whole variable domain EPEVTQTPSHQVTQMGQEVILRCVPISNHLYFYWYRQILGQKVEFLVSFYNNEISEKSEIFDDQFSVERPDGSNFTLKIRSTKLEDSAMYFCASREDSRRGELFFGEGSRLTVL.

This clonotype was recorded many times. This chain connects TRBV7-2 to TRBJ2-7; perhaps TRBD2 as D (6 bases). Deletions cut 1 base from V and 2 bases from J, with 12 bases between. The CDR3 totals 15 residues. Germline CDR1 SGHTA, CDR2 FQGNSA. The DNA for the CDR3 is TGTGCCAGCAGCTTAGAGCGGGCAGTTACCTACGAGCAGTACTTC. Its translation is CASSLERAVTYEQYF.

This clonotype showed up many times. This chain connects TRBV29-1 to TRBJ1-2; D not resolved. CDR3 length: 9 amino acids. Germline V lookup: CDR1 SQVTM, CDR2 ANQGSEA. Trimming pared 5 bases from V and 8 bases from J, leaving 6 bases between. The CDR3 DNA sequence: TGCAGCGTTTCTTCCGGCTACACCTTC. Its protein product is CSVSSGYTF.

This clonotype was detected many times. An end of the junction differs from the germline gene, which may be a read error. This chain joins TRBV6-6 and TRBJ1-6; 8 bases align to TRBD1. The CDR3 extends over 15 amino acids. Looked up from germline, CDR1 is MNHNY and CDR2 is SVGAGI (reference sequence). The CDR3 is CASSHPRQGYSPLHF. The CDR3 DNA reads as TGTGCCAGCAGCCATCCCCGACAGGGGTATTCCCCCCTCCACTTT.

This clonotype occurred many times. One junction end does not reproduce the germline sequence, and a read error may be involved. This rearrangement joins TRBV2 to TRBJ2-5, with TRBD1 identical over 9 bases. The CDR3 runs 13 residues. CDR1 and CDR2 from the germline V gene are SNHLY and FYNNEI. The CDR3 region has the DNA TGCGCCAGCAGGACAGGGGAACAAGAGACCCAGTACTTC. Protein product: CASRTGEQETQYF.

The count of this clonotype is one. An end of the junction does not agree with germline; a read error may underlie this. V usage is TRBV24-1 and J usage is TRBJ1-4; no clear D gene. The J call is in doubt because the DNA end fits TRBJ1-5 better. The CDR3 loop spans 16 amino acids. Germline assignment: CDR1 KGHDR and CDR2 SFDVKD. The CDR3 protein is CATNDLAMRQDQPQHF. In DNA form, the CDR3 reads TGTGCCACCAATGATTTGGCGATGCGGCAGGATCAGCCCCAGCATTTT.